This paragraph reports one T cell receptor (beta chain). Its specificity is unknown. Use of 60 Vbeta and 13 Jbeta primers characterized the PCR. Data came from immunoSEQ multiplex PCR; TCRdb stores just in-frame clones and leaves some out. The sample consists of approximately 160,000 clones, roughly 80% of them appearing once. Per the germline V gene, CDR1 is SEHNR and CDR2 is FQNEAQ (reference sequence). V shed 5 bases and J 2 bases; nucleotides not matched to a gene: 3. The CDR3 is made up of 14 amino acids. Donors in the study were healthy people who gave bone marrow. This record comes from a study of cytomegalovirus exposure and HLA in healthy donors. Looking at the study overall: Unique TCR beta sequences numbering approximately 120 million came from approximately 180 million T cells in an earlier analysis.

Regarding the study as a whole: A later analysis, which compared TCR beta chains of equal frequency, found the HLA-associated ones more clonally expanded. In a later analysis, at a false discovery rate of 0.05, 16,951 TCR beta sequences were associated with HLA alleles.

Sequenced material: PBMCs. The origin of this receptor is a human donor in good health. The chain recombines TRBV7-9 with TRBJ1-3; TRBD1 aligns across 7 bases. The CDR3 sequence is CASSRQGAGNTIYF. The DNA for the CDR3 is TGTGCCAGCAGCCGACAGGGTGCTGGAAACACCATATATTTT.